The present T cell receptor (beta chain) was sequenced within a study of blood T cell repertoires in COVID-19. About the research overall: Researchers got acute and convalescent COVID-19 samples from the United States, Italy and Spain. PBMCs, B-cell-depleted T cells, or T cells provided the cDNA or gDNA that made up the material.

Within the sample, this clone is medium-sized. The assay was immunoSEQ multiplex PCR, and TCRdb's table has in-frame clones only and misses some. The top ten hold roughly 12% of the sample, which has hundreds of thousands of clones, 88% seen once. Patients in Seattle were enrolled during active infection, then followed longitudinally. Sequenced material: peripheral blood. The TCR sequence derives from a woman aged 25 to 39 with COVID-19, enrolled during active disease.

The CDR3 here is CAWSEGGDRYEQYF. CDR3 DNA: TGTGCCTGGAGTGAGGGCGGGGACCGCTACGAGCAGTACTTC. The genes are TRBV30 and TRBJ2-7; TRBD2 might be the D (6 bases). Per the germline V gene, CDR1 is GTSNPN and CDR2 is SVGIG (reference sequence). The CDR3 runs to 14 residues. The V gene lost 1 base and the J gene lost 3 bases, with 13 bases spanning the gap.